This T cell receptor beta chain derives from a study of T cell repertoires in cytomegalovirus infection. Study information: Evidence of both CMV infection and a matching HLA type came from public TCR beta signatures. Whole-study findings and limits: Ex vivo responses were dominated by HLA-C-restricted CMV-specific TCR beta clonotypes. Public TCR beta family frequency separated CMV-and-HLA carriers, including in an independent cohort.

TCRdb reprocessed the reads via MiXCR and lists one record per CDR3 protein. The repertoire has about 920,000 distinct CDR3 sequences, approximately 32% of them found once; the top ten carry 13%. The ends lost 4 bases at V and 4 bases at J; junction bases unmatched: 7. The V gene's germline CDR1 is ENHRY and CDR2 SYGVKD. The CDR3 contains 16 residues. In the case of this clonotype: Its antigen is currently unknown.

V is TRBV10-3 and J is TRBJ2-3; 11 nucleotides agree with TRBD2. This TCR came from a human donor in good health (CMV status not recorded). Some clones in this sample may be carry-over from other donors' samples. The sample here was cultured CD8+ T cells from PBMCs, taken from culture after CMV antigen stimulation. The CDR3 DNA reads as TGTGCCATCAGTGCGACTAGCGGGGTCCGCGCAGATACGCAGTATTTT. Translated, it gives CAISATSGVRADTQYF.